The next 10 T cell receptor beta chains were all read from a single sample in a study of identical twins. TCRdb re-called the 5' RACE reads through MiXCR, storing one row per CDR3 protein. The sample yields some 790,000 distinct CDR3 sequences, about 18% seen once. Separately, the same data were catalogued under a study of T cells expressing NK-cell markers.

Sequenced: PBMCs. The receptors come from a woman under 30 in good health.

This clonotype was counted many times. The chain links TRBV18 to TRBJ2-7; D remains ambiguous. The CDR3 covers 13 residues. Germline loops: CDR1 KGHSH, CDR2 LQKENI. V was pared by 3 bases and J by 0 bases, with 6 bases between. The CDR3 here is CASSPGLSYEQYF. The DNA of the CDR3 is TGTGCCAGCTCACCCGGGCTCTCCTACGAGCAGTACTTC.

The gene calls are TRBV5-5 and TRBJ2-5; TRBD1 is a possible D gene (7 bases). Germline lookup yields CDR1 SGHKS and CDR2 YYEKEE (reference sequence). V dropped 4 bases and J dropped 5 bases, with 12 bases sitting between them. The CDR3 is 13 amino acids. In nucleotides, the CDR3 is TGTGCCAGCAGCCAACAGGGGAGGGAGACCCAGTACTTC. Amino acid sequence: CASSQQGRETQYF.

The CDR3 loop is CASSQEAPYEQYF. Written as DNA, the CDR3 is TGTGCCAGCTCACAGGAGGCCCCCTACGAGCAGTACTTC. The genes are TRBV18 and TRBJ2-7, with D tentatively TRBD2 (5 bases). Germline V gene data show CDR1 as KGHSH and CDR2 as LQKENI. This CDR3 has 13 amino acids. V lost 4 bases and J 2 bases, leaving 9 bases between the germline ends.

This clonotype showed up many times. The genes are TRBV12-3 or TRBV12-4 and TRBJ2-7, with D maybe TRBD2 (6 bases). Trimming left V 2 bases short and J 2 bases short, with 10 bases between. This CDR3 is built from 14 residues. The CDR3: CASSLRRGTYEQYF. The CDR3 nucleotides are TGTGCCAGCAGTTTACGGAGGGGTACCTACGAGCAGTACTTC.

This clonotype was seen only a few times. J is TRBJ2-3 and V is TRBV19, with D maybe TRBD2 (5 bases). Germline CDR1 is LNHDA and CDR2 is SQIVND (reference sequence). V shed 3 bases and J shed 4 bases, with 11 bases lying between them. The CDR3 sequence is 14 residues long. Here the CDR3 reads CASSIFTAADTQYF. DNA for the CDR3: TGTGCCAGTAGTATTTTTACAGCGGCAGATACGCAGTATTTT.

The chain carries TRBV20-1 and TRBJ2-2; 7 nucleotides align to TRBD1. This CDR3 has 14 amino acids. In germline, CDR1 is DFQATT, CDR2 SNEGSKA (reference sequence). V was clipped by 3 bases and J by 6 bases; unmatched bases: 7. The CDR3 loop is CSASTPQGAGELFF. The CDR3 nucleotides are TGCAGTGCTAGTACCCCCCAGGGGGCCGGGGAGCTGTTTTTT.

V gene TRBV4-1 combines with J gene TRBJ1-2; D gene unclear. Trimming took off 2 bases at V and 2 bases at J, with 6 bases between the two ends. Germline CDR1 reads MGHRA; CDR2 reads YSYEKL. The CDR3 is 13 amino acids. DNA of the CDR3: TGCGCCAGCAGCCAACCAGGAAACTATGGCTACACCTTC. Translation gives CASSQPGNYGYTF.

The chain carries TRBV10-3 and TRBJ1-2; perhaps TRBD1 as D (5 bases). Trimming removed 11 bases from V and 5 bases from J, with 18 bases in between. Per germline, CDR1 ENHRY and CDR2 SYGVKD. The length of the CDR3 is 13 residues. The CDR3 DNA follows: TGTGCCGTAAATAGTCGGGGCGGATATGGCTACACCTTC. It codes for CAVNSRGGYGYTF.

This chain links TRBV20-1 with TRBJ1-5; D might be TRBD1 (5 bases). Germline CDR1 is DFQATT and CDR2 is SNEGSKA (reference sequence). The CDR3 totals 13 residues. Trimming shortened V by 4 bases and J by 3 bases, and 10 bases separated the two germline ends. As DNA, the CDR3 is TGCAGTGCTACCGGGACTATCAATCAGCCCCAGCATTTT. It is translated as CSATGTINQPQHF.

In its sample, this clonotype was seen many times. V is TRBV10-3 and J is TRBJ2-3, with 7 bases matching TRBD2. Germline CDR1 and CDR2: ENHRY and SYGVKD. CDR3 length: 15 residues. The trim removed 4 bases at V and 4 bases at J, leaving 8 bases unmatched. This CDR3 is CAISVSSGTPDTQYF. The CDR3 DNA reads TGTGCCATCAGTGTCTCGAGCGGGACCCCAGATACGCAGTATTTT.